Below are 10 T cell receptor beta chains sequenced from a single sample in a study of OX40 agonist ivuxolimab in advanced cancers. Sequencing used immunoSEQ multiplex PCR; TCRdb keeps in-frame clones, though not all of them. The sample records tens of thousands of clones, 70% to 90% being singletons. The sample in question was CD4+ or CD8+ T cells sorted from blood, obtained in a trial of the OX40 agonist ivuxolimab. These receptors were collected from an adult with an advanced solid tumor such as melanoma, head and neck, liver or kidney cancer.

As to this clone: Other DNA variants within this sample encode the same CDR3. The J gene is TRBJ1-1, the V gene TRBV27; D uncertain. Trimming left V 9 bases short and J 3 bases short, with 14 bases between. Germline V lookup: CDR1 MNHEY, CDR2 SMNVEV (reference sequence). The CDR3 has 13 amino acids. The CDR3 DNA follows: TGTGCCAGTCAGTCATACGGGTACACTGAAGCTTTCTTT. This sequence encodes CASQSYGYTEAFF.

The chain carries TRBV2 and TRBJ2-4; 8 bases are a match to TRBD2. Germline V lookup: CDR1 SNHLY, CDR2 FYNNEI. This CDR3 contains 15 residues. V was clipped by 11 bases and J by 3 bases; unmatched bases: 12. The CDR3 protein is CAFRTGSGGKNIQYF. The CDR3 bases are TGTGCCTTCCGAACAGGGAGCGGGGGCAAAAACATTCAGTACTTC.

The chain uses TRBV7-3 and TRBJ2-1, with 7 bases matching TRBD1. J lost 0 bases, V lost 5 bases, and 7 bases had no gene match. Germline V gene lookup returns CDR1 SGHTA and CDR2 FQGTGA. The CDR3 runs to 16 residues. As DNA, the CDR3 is TGTGCCAGCAGCCAGGGACAGACGAGCTCCTACAATGAGCAGTTCTTC. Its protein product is CASSQGQTSSYNEQFF.

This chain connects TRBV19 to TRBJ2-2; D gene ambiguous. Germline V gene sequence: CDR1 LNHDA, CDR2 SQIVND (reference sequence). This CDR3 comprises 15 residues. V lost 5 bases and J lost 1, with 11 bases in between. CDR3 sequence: CASSPSRLNTGELFF. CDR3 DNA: TGTGCCAGTAGTCCATCCCGGTTGAACACCGGGGAGCTGTTTTTT. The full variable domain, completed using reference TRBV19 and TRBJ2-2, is DGGITQSPKYLFRKEGQNVTLSCEQNLNHDAMYWYRQDPGQGLRLIYYSQIVNDFQKGDIAEGYSVSREKKESFPLTVTSAQKNPTAFYLCASSPSRLNTGELFFGEGSRLTVL.

DNA of the CDR3: TGTGCCAGCAGCTTCGAGTTTGAGCAGTTCTTC. This sequence encodes CASSFEFEQFF. The gene calls are TRBV5-6 and TRBJ2-1; D not certain. Germline lookup yields CDR1 SGHDT and CDR2 YYEEEE. Trimming removed 2 bases at V and 9 bases at J, with 6 bases between. The CDR3 spans 11 residues.

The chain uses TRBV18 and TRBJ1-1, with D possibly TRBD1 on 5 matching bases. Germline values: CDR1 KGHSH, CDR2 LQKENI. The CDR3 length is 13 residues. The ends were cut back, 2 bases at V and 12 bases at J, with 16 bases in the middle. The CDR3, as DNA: TGTGCCAGCTCACCAGAGGGGCCGACTCGGACTTTCTTT. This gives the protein CASSPEGPTRTFF.

CDR3 nucleotides: TGTGCCAGTAGTATAGGGCTGGTCCAGGCTTTCTTT. Protein: CASSIGLVQAFF. This sequence joins TRBV19 and TRBJ1-1; D gene unclear. This CDR3 region has 12 residues. V was clipped by 1 base and J by 11 bases, with 11 bases between them. Per the germline V gene, CDR1 is LNHDA and CDR2 is SQIVND (reference sequence).

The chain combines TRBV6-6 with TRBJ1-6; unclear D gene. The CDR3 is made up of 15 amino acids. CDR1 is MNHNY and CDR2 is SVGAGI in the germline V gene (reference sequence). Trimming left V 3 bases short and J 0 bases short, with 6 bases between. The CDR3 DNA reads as TGTGCCAGCAGTTATCTGGACTCCTATAATTCACCCCTCCACTTT. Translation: CASSYLDSYNSPLHF.

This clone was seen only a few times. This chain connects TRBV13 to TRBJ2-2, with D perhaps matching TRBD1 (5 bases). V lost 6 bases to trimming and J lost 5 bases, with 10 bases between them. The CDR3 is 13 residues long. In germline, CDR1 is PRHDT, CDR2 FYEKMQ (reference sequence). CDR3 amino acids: CASSLKGTGELFF. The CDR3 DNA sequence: TGTGCCAGCAGTCTAAAGGGGACCGGGGAGCTGTTTTTT.

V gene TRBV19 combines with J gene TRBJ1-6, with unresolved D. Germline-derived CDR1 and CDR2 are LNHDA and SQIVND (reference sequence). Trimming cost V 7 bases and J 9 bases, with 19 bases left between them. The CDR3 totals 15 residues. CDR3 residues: CASTRRAPRISPLHF. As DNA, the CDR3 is TGTGCCAGTACCCGGCGGGCTCCGAGGATTTCACCCCTCCACTTT.